This TCR beta chain originates from a study of T cells in Graves' hyperthyroidism and ophthalmopathy. CDR3 length equals 13 residues. Germline V lookup: CDR1 MNHNS, CDR2 SASEGT. Trimming cost V 7 bases and J 5 bases, with 14 bases left between them. Amplification yielded TCR beta CDR3 regions, with RNA transcripts as the source. In the first-round RT-PCR of the TCR CDR3, the HTBI primer set was used. In TCRdb, the multiplex PCR reads were re-called with MiXCR into one record per CDR3 protein. The sample lists about 420,000 distinct CDR3 sequences; roughly 14% were seen once. This clonotype showed up many times.

The rearrangement joins TRBV6-1 to TRBJ2-5; D not resolved. The source material was blood. The clonotype was recovered from a woman under 30 with Graves' hyperthyroidism. This CDR3 reads CASIVVVGETQYF. DNA of the CDR3: TGTGCCAGCATAGTCGTAGTCGGGGAGACCCAGTACTTC.